This T cell receptor (beta chain) comes out of a study of response to subunit inactivated influenza vaccine listed by TCRdb under 2018. About the study as a whole: The study used deep quantitative T cell receptor repertoire profiling to track responses to a trivalent subunit inactivated influenza vaccine.

The CDR3 covers 16 residues, taking in both the cysteine and the phenylalanine. Of the read, only the CDR3 DNA is kept; its 48 bases are in frame from base 1. The germline V gene specifies SGHRS as CDR1 and YFSETQ as CDR2. V sheds 0 bases and J sheds 2 bases, leaving 14 bases between their ends. This clonotype was detected ten times or more. Its antigen target is currently unknown. The record has no base qualities; no much larger clone is one base away. General conclusions and limits of the study: The authors suggested that each seasonal influenza vaccination may recruit only a limited number of new T cells.

Libraries were prepared through RT-PCR. Sequenced on an Illumina HiSeq 2500. The raw public reads went through TCRdb reprocessing: fastp at Q25, MiXCR clone calling, in-frame beta chains kept. All rows with the same CDR3 protein become a single entry with the most common DNA and genes. The sample table contains 490,000 or so distinct CDR3 sequences; only one count was recorded for under 9% of them. The ten top clones hold approximately 12% of the sample. The origin of this receptor is a man aged 50 to 75 who received an inactivated influenza vaccine. Donor details come from another sample of the same person, matched by shared clones. The input for sequencing was PBMCs from blood, taken roughly 24 months after vaccination. The sequence links TRBV5-1 to TRBJ1-2, with no confident D gene call. CDR3 reads: CASSLGSRVGNYGYTF. The sequence in DNA is TGCGCCAGCAGCTTGGGCTCAAGGGTCGGAAACTATGGCTACACCTTC.